The 18 T cell receptor beta chains below come from one sample, sequenced in a study of blood T cell repertoires in COVID-19. Sequencing used immunoSEQ multiplex PCR; TCRdb keeps in-frame clones, though not all of them. This sample carries 190,000 or so clones, around nine tenths of them seen once, and the ten largest clones take roughly 0.85%. Sequences were obtained from peripheral blood. Source of these receptors: a woman aged 18-35 years who had recovered from COVID-19.

The rearrangement joins TRBV7-3 to TRBJ2-1, with D possibly matching TRBD2 (6 bases). With 3 bases removed from V and 1 base from J, the gap between germline ends came to 10 bases. The CDR3 has 15 residues. Germline-derived CDR1 and CDR2 are SGHTA and FQGTGA. The CDR3 DNA is TGTGCCAGCAGCTTCATGGCGGGGTCCTACAATGAGCAGTTCTTC. As protein: CASSFMAGSYNEQFF. Full variable domain (rest looked up from reference TRBV7-3 and TRBJ2-1): GAGVSQTPSNKVTEKGKYVELRCDPISGHTALYWYRQSLGQGPEFLIYFQGTGAADDSGLPNDRFFAVRPEGSVSTLKIQRTERGDSAVYLCASSFMAGSYNEQFFGPGTRLTVL.

The chain uses TRBV5-1 and TRBJ2-3; tentatively, D is TRBD2 (6 bases). Trimming removed 4 bases at V and 1 base at J, with 10 bases between. CDR1 is SGHRS and CDR2 is YFSETQ in the germline V gene. This CDR3 is built from 14 residues. Written as DNA, the CDR3 is TGCGCCAGCAGCAGGGCTAGCGGCACAGATACGCAGTATTTT. Protein product: CASSRASGTDTQYF.

In its sample, this clone was seen once. The chain has TRBV4-3 and TRBJ2-7; 8 nucleotides match TRBD1. Germline V gives CDR1 LGHNA, CDR2 YSLEER. This CDR3 contains 15 residues. Trimming removed 1 base from V and 3 bases from J; junction bases left unmatched: 5. The CDR3 bases are TGCGCCAGCAGCCAAGGGACAGGGAACTTCTACGAGCAGTACTTC. Encoded protein: CASSQGTGNFYEQYF.

In DNA, the CDR3 is TGTGCCAGCAAGGAGCGCTCCTATGGCTACACCTTC. This codes for CASKERSYGYTF. The chain carries TRBV5-6 and TRBJ1-2; D not certain. V shed 6 bases and J shed 4 bases, with 10 bases lying between them. This CDR3 has 12 residues. Per germline, CDR1 SGHDT and CDR2 YYEEEE.

This rearrangement joins TRBV9 to TRBJ2-1; D might be TRBD2 (5 bases). This CDR3 contains 13 residues. The germline V gene has CDR1 SGDLS and CDR2 YYNGEE. V was pared by 6 bases and J by 9 bases, with 16 bases between. Written as DNA, the CDR3 is TGTGCCAGCACCCGGGAAATGGGGTCTGAGCAGTTCTTC. Its protein is CASTREMGSEQFF.

The rearrangement links TRBV4-2 to TRBJ2-3, with D possibly matching TRBD2 (5 bases). CDR3 size: 16 residues. Germline CDR1 is LGHNA and CDR2 is YNFKEQ. Trimming cost V 0 bases and J 4 bases, with 14 bases left between them. CDR3 DNA: TGTGCCAGCAGCCAAGATCGCGCGGGTGCATCAGATACGCAGTATTTT. Translating it yields CASSQDRAGASDTQYF.

V usage is TRBV6-2 or TRBV6-3 and J usage is TRBJ1-6, with 9 nucleotides matching TRBD1. The V gene end was trimmed by 6 bases and the J gene end by 10 bases; junction bases not matched to a gene: 7. Germline CDR1 is MNHEY and CDR2 is SVGEGT. This CDR3 comprises 14 residues. The CDR3 loop reads CASSRTGEGSPLHF. The CDR3 nucleotides are TGTGCCAGCAGCCGGACAGGGGAGGGATCACCCCTCCACTTT.

The chain uses TRBV4-3 and TRBJ2-7; 10 bases are a match to TRBD2. The CDR3 extends over 16 amino acids. Germline trimming cut 2 bases from V and 0 bases from J; bases unmatched to any gene: 4. Germline CDR1 LGHNA, CDR2 YSLEER. The CDR3 bases are TGCGCCAGCAGCCAATTTCTAGCGGGGGCCTCCTACGAGCAGTACTTC. It specifies CASSQFLAGASYEQYF.

As to this clone: Sequence at one end of the junction differs from germline and may be a read error. This rearrangement joins TRBV6-2 or TRBV6-3 to TRBJ2-5; D is unclear. The CDR3 covers 13 residues. Germline V gene sequence: CDR1 MNHEY, CDR2 SVGEGT. The CDR3 spells CASSSRPQETQYF. CDR3 in DNA: TGTGCCAGCAGTTCTAGACCTCAAGAAACCCAGTACTTC.

The rearrangement links TRBV9 to TRBJ2-1; D perhaps matches TRBD2 (5 bases). CDR3 length: 15 amino acids. The V gene lost 0 bases and the J gene lost 4 bases, with 11 bases spanning the gap. Germline CDR1 reads SGDLS; CDR2 reads YYNGEE. The CDR3 loop reads CASSVGSGNYNEQFF. CDR3 coding DNA: TGTGCCAGCAGCGTAGGAAGCGGAAATTACAATGAGCAGTTCTTC.

The chain couples TRBV13 to TRBJ2-1; 8 nucleotides match TRBD2. V gave up 9 bases and J gave up 4 bases; unmatched junction bases: 8. Germline V CDR1 and CDR2: PRHDT, FYEKMQ (reference sequence). The CDR3 spans 14 residues. The CDR3 loop is CASLLAESYNEQFF. As DNA, the CDR3 is TGTGCCAGTCTACTAGCGGAGTCTTACAATGAGCAGTTCTTC.

The CDR3 DNA is TGTGCCAGCAGCCCCCGAGGGGGGGGCGGTGGCTACACCTTC. It specifies CASSPRGGGGGYTF. The rearrangement joins TRBV7-9 to TRBJ1-2; tentatively, D is TRBD1 (6 bases). The germline gives CDR1 SEHNR, CDR2 FQNEAQ (reference sequence). Trimming removed 5 bases at V and 7 bases at J, with 17 bases between. This CDR3 comprises 14 residues.

This clone was detected only once. CDR3 in amino acids: CASSLMPRGSTDTQYF. In nucleotides, the CDR3 is TGTGCCAGCTCGCTAATGCCGCGGGGTAGCACAGATACGCAGTATTTT. This sequence joins TRBV18 and TRBJ2-3; D may be TRBD2 (6 bases). CDR3 length: 16 amino acids. V dropped 6 bases and J dropped 0 bases, with 16 bases sitting between them. Per the germline V gene, CDR1 is KGHSH and CDR2 is LQKENI.

The chain joins TRBV6-2 or TRBV6-3 to TRBJ1-1; D uncertain. The germline V gene has CDR1 MNHEY and CDR2 SVGEGT. This CDR3 comprises 12 residues. Trimming took 6 bases from V and 7 from J, leaving 12 bases between them. CDR3 region: CASSGLGFEAFF. The CDR3 coding sequence is TGTGCCAGCAGCGGCCTTGGTTTTGAAGCTTTCTTT.

This clone showed up just once. J is TRBJ2-2 and V is TRBV19; D might be TRBD1 (6 bases). Trimming took off 2 bases at V and 6 bases at J, with 7 bases between the two ends. The CDR3 consists of 13 residues. Germline V CDR1 and CDR2: LNHDA, SQIVND (reference sequence). The DNA of the CDR3 is TGTGCCAGTAGTATAACAGGGTCCGGGGAGCTGTTTTTT. Residues: CASSITGSGELFF.

The chain joins TRBV9 to TRBJ1-3; TRBD1 aligns across 8 bases. This CDR3 is 16 amino acids long. V gave up 3 bases and J gave up 0 bases; unmatched junction bases: 5. The germline CDR1 and CDR2 sequences are SGDLS and YYNGEE. As DNA, the CDR3 is TGTGCCAGCAGCGGTGGACAGGGTAGCTCTGGAAACACCATATATTTT. Translated: CASSGGQGSSGNTIYF.

This clone showed up just once. The chain is built from TRBV30 and TRBJ2-1, with TRBD2 matching over 9 bases. Unmatched junction bases numbered 4, after V lost 1 base and J lost 6 bases. The germline V gene has CDR1 GTSNPN and CDR2 SVGIG (reference sequence). CDR3 length: 14 amino acids. This chain's CDR3 is CAWSAGLAFNEQFF. The CDR3 DNA is TGTGCCTGGAGTGCGGGACTAGCTTTCAATGAGCAGTTCTTC.

In this sample, this clone turned up many times. The chain links TRBV27 to TRBJ2-7; D is possibly TRBD1 (5 bases). Germline values: CDR1 MNHEY, CDR2 SMNVEV (reference sequence). The CDR3 extends over 14 amino acids. Trimming removed 5 bases from V and 0 bases from J, with 11 bases in between. CDR3 bases: TGTGCCAGCAGTCTGACAGCTAACTCCTACGAGCAGTACTTC. This encodes CASSLTANSYEQYF.